This is a list of T cell receptor beta chains from one sample in a study of blood T cell repertoires in COVID-19. Method: immunoSEQ multiplex PCR; TCRdb's copy keeps in-frame clones and lacks some. This table has 45,000 or so clones, roughly 88% appearing once. Sequenced: peripheral blood. These receptors all stem from a human donor in a cohort sampled during active COVID-19. The CDR3 runs from the conserved cysteine through the conserved F or W. A D gene is named only where the DNA matches it firmly. Size is stated for part of the rows, as once, few or many counts, or as a class when the clone is expanded.

d_gene | abundance | j_gene | v_gene | CDR3aa | CDR3nt
- | few | TRBJ1-2 | TRBV30 | CAWSTPGGYYGYTF | TGTGCCTGGAGTACACCGGGGGGATACTATGGCTACACCTTC
TRBD1 | few | TRBJ2-7 | TRBV10-3 | CAISEGMGQGTDEQYF | TGTGCCATCAGTGAGGGGATGGGACAGGGGACCGACGAGCAGTACTTC
- | - | TRBJ2-1 | TRBV19 | CASRRSSGDNEQFF | TGTGCCAGTAGGAGGAGCTCGGGGGACAATGAGCAGTTCTTC
TRBD2 | once | TRBJ2-3 | TRBV7-8 | CASSPGLRGGGTDTQYF | TGTGCCAGCAGCCCGGGGCTCCGGGGGGGCGGCACAGATACGCAGTATTTT
- | - | TRBJ2-3 | TRBV3-1/TRBV3-2 | CASSHRRGGGTDTQYF | TGTGCCAGCAGCCATCGCAGAGGCGGGGGCACAGATACGCAGTATTTT
TRBD1 | - | TRBJ1-1 | TRBV2 | CASSVGDRKAFF | TGTGCCAGCAGTGTGGGGGACAGAAAAGCTTTCTTT
TRBD1 | - | TRBJ2-7 | TRBV27 | CASSSIRQGPYEQYF | TGTGCCAGCAGCAGTATTAGACAGGGTCCCTACGAGCAGTACTTC
- | few | TRBJ2-7 | TRBV7-9 | CASTLEAGFSEQYF | TGTGCCAGCACTTTAGAGGCGGGTTTTAGCGAGCAGTACTTC
TRBD1 | - | TRBJ1-4 | TRBV5-3 | CARSPTSFWTGGRDVKLFF | TGTGCCAGAAGCCCCACCTCTTTTTGGACAGGGGGCCGCGACGTGAAACTGTTTTTT
- | - | TRBJ2-7 | TRBV7-3 | CASSLLVGAYEQYF | TGTGCCAGCAGCTTACTAGTAGGGGCCTACGAGCAGTACTTC
- | - | TRBJ2-7 | TRBV18 | CASSPTVLRRDEQYF | TGTGCCAGCTCACCGACAGTTCTCCGACGTGACGAGCAGTACTTC
TRBD2 | - | TRBJ2-7 | TRBV13 | CASSMSGSEQYF | TGTGCCAGCAGCATGAGCGGGAGTGAGCAGTACTTC
TRBD1 | - | TRBJ1-1 | TRBV6-5 | CASRDRGRTEAFF | TGTGCCAGCAGGGACAGGGGGCGCACTGAAGCTTTCTTT
- | once | TRBJ1-5 | TRBV6-1 | CASSERQGQPQHF | TGTGCCAGCAGTGAACGTCAGGGTCAGCCCCAGCATTTT
- | few | TRBJ2-6 | TRBV4-3 | CASSQDLVSSGANVLTF | TGCGCCAGCAGCCAAGATTTGGTGAGCTCTGGGGCCAACGTCCTGACTTTC
- | - | TRBJ2-5 | TRBV5-1 | CASSLGTAQRETQYF | TGCGCCAGCAGCTTGGGGACGGCCCAGCGGGAGACCCAGTACTTC
TRBD1 | once | TRBJ1-6 | TRBV6-6 | CASSDVTGSNSPLHF | TGTGCCAGCAGTGACGTGACAGGGTCGAATTCACCCCTCCACTTT
TRBD2 | - | TRBJ2-7 | TRBV5-1 | CASSLGTSGAYEQYF | TGCGCCAGCAGCTTAGGGACTAGCGGGGCCTACGAGCAGTACTTC
TRBD2 | - | TRBJ2-1 | TRBV20-1 | CSASTSGRANEQFF | TGCAGTGCTAGTACTAGCGGGAGGGCCAACGAGCAGTTCTTC
- | - | TRBJ2-5 | TRBV28 | CASSFETAGETQYF | TGTGCCAGCAGTTTCGAGACAGCCGGGGAGACCCAGTACTTC
- | - | TRBJ2-4 | TRBV14 | CASSQQTGLAKNIQYF | TGTGCCAGCAGCCAACAAACAGGGCTAGCCAAAAACATTCAGTACTTC
- | - | TRBJ2-7 | TRBV12-3/TRBV12-4 | CASSPPNSGEQYF | TGTGCCAGCAGTCCCCCGAATTCGGGCGAGCAGTACTTC
TRBD2 | - | TRBJ2-2 | TRBV7-3 | CASSTSSGSGVGELFF | TGTGCCAGCAGCACATCTAGCGGGAGCGGCGTCGGGGAGCTGTTTTTT
TRBD1 | - | TRBJ2-1 | TRBV7-3 | CASSLPGQGANEQFF | TGTGCCAGCAGCTTACCCGGACAGGGGGCAAATGAGCAGTTCTTC
- | - | TRBJ2-2 | TRBV30 | CAWRGRADTGELFF | TGTGCCTGGAGAGGCAGGGCCGACACCGGGGAGCTGTTTTTT
TRBD1 | - | TRBJ2-1 | TRBV7-3 | CASSLVPDRVVHEQFF | TGTGCCAGCAGCTTAGTACCGGACAGGGTGGTGCATGAGCAGTTCTTC
TRBD1 | - | TRBJ1-2 | TRBV12-3/TRBV12-4 | CASSLRGRRGYTF | TGTGCCAGCAGTCTCAGGGGGCGTAGGGGCTACACCTTC
- | - | TRBJ2-1 | TRBV7-2 | CASRLTGSPRNEQFF | TGTGCCAGCAGATTAACGGGTTCCCCCCGGAATGAGCAGTTCTTC
- | - | TRBJ2-1 | TRBV5-1 | CASSGNGQFGYNEQFF | TGCGCCAGCAGCGGAAACGGACAGTTTGGATACAATGAGCAGTTCTTC
- | - | TRBJ2-7 | TRBV18 | CASSPPTATYEQYF | TGTGCCAGCTCACCACCCACAGCTACCTACGAGCAGTACTTC
- | - | TRBJ2-6 | TRBV7-8 | CASSLSGAGVTSGANVLTF | TGTGCCAGCAGCTTATCCGGGGCAGGGGTGACCTCTGGGGCCAACGTCCTGACTTTC
TRBD1 | - | TRBJ1-1 | TRBV19 | CASSRDRNTEAFF | TGTGCCAGTAGTCGGGACAGGAACACTGAAGCTTTCTTT
- | - | TRBJ2-3 | TRBV5-4 | CASSLLTDTQYF | TGTGCCAGCAGCTTACTCACAGATACGCAGTATTTT
- | - | TRBJ2-2 | TRBV5-5 | CASSLDSLGAWAGELFF | TGTGCCAGCAGCTTGGACTCGTTAGGGGCTTGGGCCGGGGAGCTGTTTTTT
TRBD1 | few | TRBJ2-4 | TRBV5-1 | CASSLTGQGRDIQYF | TGCGCCAGCAGCCTTACGGGACAGGGCAGGGACATTCAGTACTTC